This T cell receptor beta chain appears in the sequencing data of a study of blood T cell repertoires in COVID-19. Profiling relied on immunoSEQ multiplex PCR, and the TCRdb table lists in-frame clones only, not all of them. Of some 160,000 clones in the sample, 70% to 90% were seen once. The CDR3 is 13 residues long. CDR1 is SGHTA and CDR2 is FQGTGA in the germline V gene. After removal of 5 bases from V and 9 bases from J, the junction contained 7 bases not matched to a gene. What was sequenced was peripheral blood. The chain carries TRBV7-3 and TRBJ2-1, with 7 bases aligning to TRBD2. The TCR was taken from a woman of 80 years or more with COVID-19, enrolled during active disease. This CDR3 is CASSTGLVGEQFF. As DNA, the CDR3 is TGTGCCAGCAGCACAGGACTAGTTGGTGAGCAGTTCTTC. Based on the CDR3 plus reference TRBV7-3 and TRBJ2-1, the full variable domain is GAGVSQTPSNKVTEKGKYVELRCDPISGHTALYWYRQSLGQGPEFLIYFQGTGAADDSGLPNDRFFAVRPEGSVSTLKIQRTERGDSAVYLCASSTGLVGEQFFGPGTRLTVL.